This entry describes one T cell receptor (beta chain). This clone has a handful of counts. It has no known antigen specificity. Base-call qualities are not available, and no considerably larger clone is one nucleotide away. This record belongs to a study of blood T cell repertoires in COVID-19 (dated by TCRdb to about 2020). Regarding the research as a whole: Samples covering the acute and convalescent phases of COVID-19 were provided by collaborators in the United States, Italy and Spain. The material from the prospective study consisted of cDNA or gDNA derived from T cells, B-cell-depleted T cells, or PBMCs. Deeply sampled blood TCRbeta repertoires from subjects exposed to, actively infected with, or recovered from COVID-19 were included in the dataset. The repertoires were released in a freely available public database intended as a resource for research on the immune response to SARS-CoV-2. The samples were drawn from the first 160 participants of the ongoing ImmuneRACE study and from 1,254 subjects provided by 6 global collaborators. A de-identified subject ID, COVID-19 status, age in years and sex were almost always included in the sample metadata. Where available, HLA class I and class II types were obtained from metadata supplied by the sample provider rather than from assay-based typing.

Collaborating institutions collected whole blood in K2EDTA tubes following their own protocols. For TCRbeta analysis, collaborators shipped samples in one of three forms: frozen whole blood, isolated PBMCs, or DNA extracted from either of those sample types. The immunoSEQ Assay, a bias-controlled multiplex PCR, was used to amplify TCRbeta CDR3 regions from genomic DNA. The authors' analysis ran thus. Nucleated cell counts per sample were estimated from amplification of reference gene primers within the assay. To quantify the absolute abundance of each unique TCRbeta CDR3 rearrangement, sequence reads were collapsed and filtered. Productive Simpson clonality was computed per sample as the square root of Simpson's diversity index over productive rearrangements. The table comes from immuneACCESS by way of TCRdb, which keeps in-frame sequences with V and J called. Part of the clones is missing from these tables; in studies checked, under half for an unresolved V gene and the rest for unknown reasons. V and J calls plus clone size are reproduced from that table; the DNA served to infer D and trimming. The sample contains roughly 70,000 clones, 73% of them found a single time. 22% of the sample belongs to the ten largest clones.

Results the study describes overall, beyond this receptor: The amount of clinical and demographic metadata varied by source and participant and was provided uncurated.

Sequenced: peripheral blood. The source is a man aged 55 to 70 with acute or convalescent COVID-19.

The nucleotide sequence reads as follows: TGTGCCAGCAGCCACCCAGGGACAGGGTTAGACACCGGGGAGCTGTTTTTT. Its coded protein is CASSHPGTGLDTGELFF. The rearranged chain carries TRBV4-2 and TRBJ2-2; 9 middle bases align to TRBD1. The CDR3 starts with the cysteine, ends with the phenylalanine, and has 17 residues. Left in the record is the CDR3 DNA by itself, 51 bases read in frame from the first base. Trimmed from V: 3 bases; trimmed from J: 3 bases; junction bases lacking a gene match: 8. CDR1 LGHNA and CDR2 YNFKEQ are derived from the germline V gene.